Listed below are T cell receptor beta chains from one sample, sequenced in a study of cytomegalovirus exposure and HLA in healthy donors. Profiling relied on immunoSEQ multiplex PCR, and the TCRdb table lists in-frame clones only, not all of them. The table lists 120,000 to 150,000 clones, with approximately 1.5% in the top ten. Material for sequencing was PBMCs. All receptors come from a woman aged 45 to 65 in good health and CMV-seronegative. CDR3s include the opening cysteine and the closing phenylalanine or tryptophan. The D gene is left open where the match is weak.

d_call j_call v_call cdr3_aa cdr3_nt
TRBD2 TRBJ2-1 TRBV28 CASSPQTSPGDDEQFF TGTGCCAGCAGTCCGCAGACTAGCCCGGGGGACGATGAGCAGTTCTTC
- TRBJ2-5 TRBV13 CASSYQTGETQYF TGTGCCAGCAGCTACCAGACAGGAGAGACCCAGTACTTC
- TRBJ1-5 TRBV28 CASNGANQPQHF TGTGCCAGCAACGGAGCAAATCAGCCCCAGCATTTT
- TRBJ1-4 TRBV28 CASSRTGHLGEKLFF TGTGCCAGCAGCAGGACGGGACATCTTGGTGAAAAACTGTTTTTT
- TRBJ1-2 TRBV4-2 CASSQDPLGQGKNYGYTF TGTGCCAGCAGCCAAGATCCTCTAGGGCAGGGAAAAAACTATGGCTACACCTTC
- TRBJ1-1 TRBV7-9 CASSLGDNTNTEAFF TGTGCCAGCAGCTTAGGGGACAACACGAACACTGAAGCTTTCTTT
TRBD1 TRBJ1-4 TRBV5-4 CASSLEGALNEKLFF TGTGCCAGCAGCTTGGAGGGGGCCCTTAATGAAAAACTGTTTTTT
- TRBJ1-3 TRBV4-2 CASSLLGRTSSGNTIYF TGTGCCAGCAGCCTCCTCGGGAGAACGAGCTCTGGAAACACCATATATTTT
- TRBJ2-5 TRBV6-1 CASSVQTGETQYF TGTGCCAGCAGTGTACAAACGGGAGAGACCCAGTACTTC
- TRBJ1-1 TRBV11-3 CASSFDRNTEAFF TGTGCCAGCAGCTTCGACAGGAACACTGAAGCTTTCTTT
TRBD1 TRBJ1-2 TRBV5-1 CASSLGGGGGYGYTF TGCGCCAGCAGCTTGGGTGGAGGGGGCGGCTATGGCTACACCTTC
TRBD1 TRBJ2-7 TRBV19 CASSSRDRVNEQYF TGTGCCAGTAGTTCCCGGGACAGGGTCAACGAGCAGTACTTC
- TRBJ2-3 TRBV12-5 CASGLAPGTPQTDTQYF TGTGCTAGTGGTTTGGCTCCCGGGACACCCCAAACGGATACGCAGTATTTT
TRBD1 TRBJ2-3 TRBV9 CASSLRPGQGAITGSGDTQYF TGTGCCAGCAGCCTTCGACCGGGACAGGGGGCAATTACGGGTTCAGGAGATACGCAGTATTTT
TRBD1 TRBJ2-7 TRBV10-3 CAISVPQTGIPPYEQYF TGTGCCATCAGTGTTCCCCAGACAGGGATACCCCCCTACGAGCAGTACTTC
TRBD2 TRBJ2-3 TRBV10-2 CASGTSVYTQYF TGCGCCAGCGGGACTAGTGTATATACGCAGTATTTT
TRBD1 TRBJ1-1 TRBV7-2 CASSLRQGGTEAFF TGTGCCAGCAGCCTCCGACAGGGGGGTACTGAAGCTTTCTTT
TRBD1 TRBJ2-7 TRBV5-1 CASSRTGENYEQYF TGCGCCAGCAGCAGGACAGGGGAGAACTACGAGCAGTACTTC
TRBD2 TRBJ2-7 TRBV6-1 CASSEGLRGAREQYF TGTGCCAGCAGTGAAGGACTGCGGGGGGCGCGCGAGCAGTACTTC
TRBD1 TRBJ2-7 TRBV5-1 CASRLLGQGGRYEQYF TGCGCCAGCAGACTTTTGGGACAGGGGGGTCGCTACGAGCAGTACTTC
- TRBJ1-2 TRBV2 CASSDSPLYGYTF TGTGCCAGCAGTGATAGTCCTTTATATGGCTACACCTTC
- TRBJ2-1 TRBV19 CASSKSGFSYNEQFF TGTGCCAGTAGTAAGTCGGGTTTCTCCTACAATGAGCAGTTCTTC
- TRBJ2-7 TRBV9 CASSVDPSSYEQYF TGTGCCAGCAGCGTAGACCCGAGCTCCTACGAGCAGTACTTC
TRBD1 TRBJ2-7 TRBV28 CASSFGDRGYEQYF TGTGCCAGCAGTTTTGGGGACAGGGGCTACGAGCAGTACTTC
TRBD1 TRBJ1-5 TRBV28 CASSRRQGAKNQPQHF TGTGCCAGCAGTCGCCGCCAGGGGGCCAAAAATCAGCCCCAGCATTTT
TRBD1 TRBJ2-7 TRBV10-1 CASPGQGASEQYF TGCGCCAGCCCTGGACAGGGGGCAAGCGAGCAGTACTTC
TRBD1 TRBJ2-5 TRBV7-9 CASSPRGTGGQTQYF TGTGCCAGCAGTCCCCGAGGGACAGGGGGCCAGACCCAGTACTTC
- TRBJ2-2 TRBV9 CASSVDAGMELFF TGTGCCAGCAGCGTAGACGCGGGTATGGAGCTGTTTTTT
TRBD1 TRBJ2-7 TRBV5-1 CASSQTPGQRTYEQYF TGCGCCAGCAGCCAAACTCCGGGACAGCGTACCTACGAGCAGTACTTC
- TRBJ2-3 TRBV4-1 CASTPGDFRGSDTQYF TGCGCCAGCACCCCCGGGGACTTTAGAGGGTCGGATACGCAGTATTTT
TRBD1 TRBJ1-4 TRBV28 CASTPGTGEKLFF TGTGCCAGCACCCCCGGGACAGGGGAAAAACTGTTTTTT
- TRBJ1-1 TRBV5-4 CASSEGGSYSNTEAFF TGTGCCAGCAGCGAGGGCGGCTCTTACTCGAACACTGAAGCTTTCTTT
- TRBJ2-7 TRBV5-1 CASSLEGVNPYEQYF TGCGCCAGCAGCTTGGAGGGGGTAAATCCCTACGAGCAGTACTTC
- TRBJ1-5 TRBV7-8 CASSVQGGNQPQHF TGTGCCAGCAGCGTTCAGGGTGGCAATCAGCCCCAGCATTTT
- TRBJ2-1 TRBV7-3 CASSRDNNEQFF TGTGCCAGCAGCAGGGACAACAATGAGCAGTTCTTC
- TRBJ1-5 TRBV28 CASSFLGGYNSNQPQHF TGTGCCAGCAGTTTTTTGGGGGGTTACAATAGCAATCAGCCCCAGCATTTT
TRBD1 TRBJ1-2 TRBV6-5 CASSSRTGPHFYGYTF TGTGCCAGCAGTTCACGGACAGGCCCCCACTTTTATGGCTACACCTTC
- TRBJ1-1 TRBV7-9 CASSLEGRETEAFF TGTGCCAGCAGCTTAGAGGGCAGGGAAACTGAAGCTTTCTTT
- TRBJ1-2 TRBV30 CAWRRGMEGYTF TGTGCCTGGAGAAGAGGGATGGAGGGCTACACCTTC
TRBD1 TRBJ2-7 TRBV18 CASSPGTGLYEQYF TGTGCCAGCTCACCAGGGACAGGGTTATACGAGCAGTACTTC
TRBD1 TRBJ1-1 TRBV7-3 CASSVGDRGPGENTEAFF TGTGCCAGCAGCGTCGGGGACAGGGGGCCGGGGGAAAACACTGAAGCTTTCTTT
TRBD1 TRBJ2-2 TRBV7-9 CASSFTGDTGELFF TGTGCCAGCAGCTTTACAGGGGATACCGGGGAGCTGTTTTTT
- TRBJ1-2 TRBV5-1 CASSPWTETNYGYTF TGCGCCAGCAGCCCTTGGACAGAAACTAACTATGGCTACACCTTC
- TRBJ1-5 TRBV28 CASSLRGQYSNQPQHF TGTGCCAGCAGTTTACGAGGACAATATAGCAATCAGCCCCAGCATTTT
TRBD1 TRBJ2-5 TRBV5-1 CASSRGSDREETQYF TGCGCCAGCAGCCGTGGGTCCGACAGGGAGGAGACCCAGTACTTC